This entry features one T cell receptor (beta chain) sequence. The CDR3 extends over 14 amino acids. Between the trimmed V and J ends, which lost 3 bases and 9 bases, there was a span of 15 bases. Germline loops: CDR1 MDHEN, CDR2 SYDVKM. Sequencing was performed with immunoSEQ multiplex PCR; in TCRdb, only in-frame clones are kept and a portion is missing. The table includes roughly 140,000 clones, around 81% detected once. This specimen comes from a study of blood T cell repertoires in COVID-19. Across the whole study: There were acute and convalescent COVID-19 samples, and they came from the United States, Italy and Spain. T cells, B-cell-depleted T cells, or PBMCs provided the cDNA or gDNA that served as material.

The sequenced sample was peripheral blood. This chain joins TRBV28 and TRBJ2-4; TRBD1 is a possible D gene (5 bases). This clonotype was sampled from a human donor in a cohort sampled during active COVID-19. CDR3 region: CASSFAGQGGIQYF. The DNA of the CDR3 is TGTGCCAGCAGTTTTGCAGGACAAGGTGGCATTCAGTACTTC.